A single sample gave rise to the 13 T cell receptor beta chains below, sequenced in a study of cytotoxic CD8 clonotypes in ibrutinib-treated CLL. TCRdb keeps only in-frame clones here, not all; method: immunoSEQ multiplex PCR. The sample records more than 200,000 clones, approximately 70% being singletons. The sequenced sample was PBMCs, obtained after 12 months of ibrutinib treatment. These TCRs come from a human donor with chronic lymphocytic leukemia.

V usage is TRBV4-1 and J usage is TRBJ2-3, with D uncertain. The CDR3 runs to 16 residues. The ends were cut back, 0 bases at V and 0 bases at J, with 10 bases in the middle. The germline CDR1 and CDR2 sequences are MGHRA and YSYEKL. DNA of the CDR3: TGCGCCAGCAGCCAAGAGTCGGCGGTCAGCACAGATACGCAGTATTTT. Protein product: CASSQESAVSTDTQYF.

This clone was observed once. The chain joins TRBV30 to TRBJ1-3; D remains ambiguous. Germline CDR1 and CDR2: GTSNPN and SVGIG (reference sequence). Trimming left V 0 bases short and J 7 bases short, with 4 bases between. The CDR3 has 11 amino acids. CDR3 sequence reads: CAWSVWNTIYF. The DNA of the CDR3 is TGTGCCTGGAGTGTGTGGAACACCATATATTTT.

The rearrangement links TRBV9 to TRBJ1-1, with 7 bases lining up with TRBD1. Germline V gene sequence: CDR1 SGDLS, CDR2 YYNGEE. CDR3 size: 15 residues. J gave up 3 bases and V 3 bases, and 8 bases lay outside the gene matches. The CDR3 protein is CASSGHRGRDTEAFF. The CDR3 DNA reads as TGTGCCAGCAGCGGACACAGGGGCCGGGACACTGAAGCTTTCTTT.

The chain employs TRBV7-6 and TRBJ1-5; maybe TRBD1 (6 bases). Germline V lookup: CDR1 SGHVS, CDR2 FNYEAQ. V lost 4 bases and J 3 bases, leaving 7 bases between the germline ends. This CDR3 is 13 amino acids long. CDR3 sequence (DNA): TGTGCCAGCAGCTCAGGGGTCAATCAGCCCCAGCATTTT. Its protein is CASSSGVNQPQHF.

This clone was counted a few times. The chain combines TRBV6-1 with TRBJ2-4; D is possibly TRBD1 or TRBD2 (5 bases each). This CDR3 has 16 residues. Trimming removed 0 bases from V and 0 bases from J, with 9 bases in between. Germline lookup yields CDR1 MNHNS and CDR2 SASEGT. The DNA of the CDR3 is TGTGCCAGCAGTGAAGCAGGGACCTTAGCCAAAAACATTCAGTACTTC. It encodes CASSEAGTLAKNIQYF.

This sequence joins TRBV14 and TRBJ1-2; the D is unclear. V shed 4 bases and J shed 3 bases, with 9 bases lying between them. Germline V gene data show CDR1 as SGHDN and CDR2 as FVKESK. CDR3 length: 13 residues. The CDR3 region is CASSPEMYYGYTF. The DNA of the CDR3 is TGTGCCAGCAGCCCGGAGATGTACTATGGCTACACCTTC.

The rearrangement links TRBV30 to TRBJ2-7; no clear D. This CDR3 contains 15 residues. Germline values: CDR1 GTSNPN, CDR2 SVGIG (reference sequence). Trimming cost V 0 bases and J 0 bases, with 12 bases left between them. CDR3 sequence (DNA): TGTGCCTGGAGTGTGGGTGCAGAACCCTCCTACGAGCAGTACTTC. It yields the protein CAWSVGAEPSYEQYF.

The CDR3 loop reads CASSARLERNEQFF. CDR3 sequence (DNA): TGTGCCAGCAGCGCGAGGCTAGAGCGCAATGAGCAGTTCTTC. This chain connects TRBV7-9 to TRBJ2-1; D not certain. Germline V gives CDR1 SEHNR, CDR2 FQNEAQ (reference sequence). The CDR3 is 14 residues long. Deletions cut 5 bases from V and 6 bases from J, with 14 bases between.

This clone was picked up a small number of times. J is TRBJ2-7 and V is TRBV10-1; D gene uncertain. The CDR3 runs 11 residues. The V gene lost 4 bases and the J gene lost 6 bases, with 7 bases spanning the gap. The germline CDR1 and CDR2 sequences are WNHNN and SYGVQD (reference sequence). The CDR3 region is CASSGHGEQYF. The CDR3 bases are TGCGCCAGCAGTGGCCATGGCGAGCAGTACTTC.

The DNA for the CDR3 is TGTGCCAGCAGCTTTGAGGTTAGCACAGATACGCAGTATTTT. As protein: CASSFEVSTDTQYF. The chain is built from TRBV11-1 and TRBJ2-3; no clear D gene. The CDR3 is made up of 14 amino acids. Germline-derived CDR1 and CDR2 are SGHAT and FQDESV (reference sequence). V was trimmed by 3 bases and J by 0 bases, leaving 7 bases between them.

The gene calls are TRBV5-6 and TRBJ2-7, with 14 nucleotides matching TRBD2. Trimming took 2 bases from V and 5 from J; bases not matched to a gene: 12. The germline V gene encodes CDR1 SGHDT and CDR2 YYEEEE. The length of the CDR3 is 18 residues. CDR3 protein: CASSFPGLAGGFPHEQYF. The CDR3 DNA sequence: TGTGCCAGCAGCTTCCCCGGACTAGCGGGAGGTTTCCCCCACGAGCAGTACTTC.

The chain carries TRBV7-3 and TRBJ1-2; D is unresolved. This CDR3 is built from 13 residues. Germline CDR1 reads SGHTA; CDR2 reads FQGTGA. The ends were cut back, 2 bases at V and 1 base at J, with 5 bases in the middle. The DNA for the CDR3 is TGTGCCAGCAGCTTATACAGTAACTATGGCTACACCTTC. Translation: CASSLYSNYGYTF.

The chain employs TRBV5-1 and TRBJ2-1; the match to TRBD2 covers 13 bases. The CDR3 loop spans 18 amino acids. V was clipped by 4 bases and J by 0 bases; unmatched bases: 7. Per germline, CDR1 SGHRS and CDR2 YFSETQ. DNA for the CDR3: TGCGCCAGCAGCCGTCCGGGACTAGCGGGGATCTCCTACAATGAGCAGTTCTTC. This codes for CASSRPGLAGISYNEQFF.